This is a list of T cell receptor beta chains from one sample in a study of blood T cells in healthy people across ages. Each CDR3 protein is one row after TCRdb ran MiXCR on the 5' RACE reads. This table has 910,000 or so distinct CDR3 sequences, just over 50% appearing once. The sequenced material came from blood. These receptors all stem from a woman aged 60 to 75 in good health. The CDR3 runs from the conserved cysteine through the conserved F or W. D genes are given only for firm matches. The size entry is marked missing in some rows and otherwise reads once, few, many or a size class.

clone_size	d_call	j_call	v_call	cdr3_nt	cdr3_aa
.	TRBD2	TRBJ2-7	TRBV2	TGTGCCAGCAGCGAGACTAGCGGGAGGCCCTACGAGCAGTACTTC	CASSETSGRPYEQYF
.	.	TRBJ2-7	TRBV13	TGTGCCAGCAGCCGGAGGGGGGCAGCCTACGAGCAGTACTTC	CASSRRGAAYEQYF
.	TRBD2	TRBJ2-1	TRBV20-1	TGCAGTGCTAGTGAGGCGGGAGGCATCAATGAGCAGTTCTTC	CSASEAGGINEQFF
.	TRBD2	TRBJ2-4	TRBV20-1	TGCAGTGCTAGAGGCGGGAGGGCCTCCAGTGACATTCAGTACTTC	CSARGGRASSDIQYF
.	.	TRBJ2-3	TRBV6-2/TRBV6-3	TGTGCCAGCAGTAAGGTGGACATTAGCACAGATACGCAGTATTTT	CASSKVDISTDTQYF
.	TRBD2	TRBJ2-1	TRBV12-3/TRBV12-4	TGTGCCAGCAGTGGGGAGGGAACTAGCGGGAGGGCCAGATACAATGAGCGGTTCTTC	CASSGEGTSGRARYNERFF
few	.	TRBJ2-7	TRBV5-1	TGCGCCAGCAGCATGGACAGATACGAGCAGTACTTC	CASSMDRYEQYF
.	TRBD1	TRBJ2-7	TRBV12-3/TRBV12-4	TGTGCCAGCAGCCCCCGCTGGGACAGGAGCGAGCAGTACTTC	CASSPRWDRSEQYF
.	TRBD2	TRBJ2-3	TRBV24-1	TGTGCCTCGGCCGGGACTAGCGGGAGATTTTCAGATACGCAGTATTTT	CASAGTSGRFSDTQYF
.	.	TRBJ1-2	TRBV2	TGTGCCAGCAGCTTTAACCGGAACGGCTACACCTTC	CASSFNRNGYTF
many	.	TRBJ2-7	TRBV15	TGTGCCACCAGCAGAGATCCGGGACAAGGCTACGAGCAGTACTTC	CATSRDPGQGYEQYF
.	.	TRBJ1-5	TRBV29-1	TGCAGCGTTGAAGCCACAGAAGGACAGCCCCAGCATTTT	CSVEATEGQPQHF
few	.	TRBJ2-3	TRBV7-8	TGTGCCAGCAGACTGCACGATACGCAGTATTTT	CASRLHDTQYF
.	TRBD1	TRBJ2-6	TRBV10-1	TGCGCCAGCAGGATCTGGACAGGGGCGAGCTCTGGGGCCAACGTCCTGACTTTC	CASRIWTGASSGANVLTF
few	.	TRBJ2-7	TRBV9	TGTGCCAGCAGCGTCCCGGGACGGAGGACCAATGAGCAGTACTTC	CASSVPGRRTNEQYF
.	.	TRBJ1-4	TRBV6-5	TGTGCCAGCAGCCGCCGGAGAGATGCAACTAATGAAAAACTGTTTTTT	CASSRRRDATNEKLFF
few	.	TRBJ1-6	TRBV4-1	TGCGCCAGCAGCCAAAGCGCGGGCTCCTATAATTCACCCCTCCACTTT	CASSQSAGSYNSPLHF
once	.	TRBJ2-5	TRBV6-5	TGTGCCAGCAGTTACGGGCAGGCCCGGGAAAAGACCCAGTACTTC	CASSYGQAREKTQYF
.	.	TRBJ2-7	TRBV5-6	TGTGCCAGCAGCATAAGCGACGAGCAGTACTTC	CASSISDEQYF
.	.	TRBJ2-5	TRBV5-1	TGCGCCAGCAGCTCAAGAACCATGAGGGGGGGGACCCAGTACTTC	CASSSRTMRGGTQYF
.	.	TRBJ2-7	TRBV6-1	TGTGCCAGCAGTGAAGGAAATAGCGGCGTCTACGAGCAGTACTTC	CASSEGNSGVYEQYF
few	TRBD2	TRBJ2-1	TRBV5-1	TGCGCCAGCAGCTTGGCCCCTAGCGGGATTAGCAATGAGCAGTTCTTC	CASSLAPSGISNEQFF
.	.	TRBJ1-2	TRBV30	TGTGCCTGGAGTGTAGGGGGACGTGGCTACACCTTC	CAWSVGGRGYTF
.	TRBD2	TRBJ2-7	TRBV6-6	TGTGCCAGCAGTCCCCTACGGGGCGGGAGTGAGGCCCACGAGCAGTACTTC	CASSPLRGGSEAHEQYF
.	.	TRBJ2-7	TRBV12-3/TRBV12-4	TGTGCCAGCAGTTTAATGGGGGGAATGTCGAACGAGCAGTACTTC	CASSLMGGMSNEQYF
.	.	TRBJ1-5	TRBV28	TGTGCCAGCAGTTTTGGTTATCAGCCCCAGCATTTT	CASSFGYQPQHF
.	TRBD1	TRBJ2-7	TRBV10-3	TGTGCCATCAGGAGAGGGACAGGGTTGGACGAGCAGTACTTC	CAIRRGTGLDEQYF
.	TRBD1	TRBJ1-2	TRBV20-1	TGCACCGCCCGGACAGGGGGCTATGGCTACACCTTC	CTARTGGYGYTF
.	.	TRBJ2-4	TRBV5-1	TGCGCCAACAGCTCCGACCGACTGGCGCTGTACTTC	CANSSDRLALYF
.	.	TRBJ2-7	TRBV6-6	TGTGCCAGCAGTGCCGGGCTAAAAAAGGGGGAGCAGTACTTC	CASSAGLKKGEQYF
.	TRBD2	TRBJ2-5	TRBV12-3/TRBV12-4	TGTGCCAGCAGCCTCTCGGTGGCGGGAGTAGAGACCCAGTACTTC	CASSLSVAGVETQYF
many	.	TRBJ2-7	TRBV7-9	TGTGCCAGCAGCCCTGACTGGCGCGAGCAGTACTTC	CASSPDWREQYF
few	.	TRBJ1-2	TRBV12-3/TRBV12-4	TGTGCCAGCAGTTTTGGAGGGGTTAACTATGGCTACACCTTC	CASSFGGVNYGYTF
.	.	TRBJ2-6	TRBV7-3	TGTGCCAGCAGCTTAAAGGGCGGCTCATGGGCCGGGGCCAACGTCCTGACTTTC	CASSLKGGSWAGANVLTF
.	TRBD2	TRBJ2-7	TRBV7-2	TGTGCCAGCAGCTTACATAGACTAGCGGGAGGCGCTGGCGAGCAGTACTTC	CASSLHRLAGGAGEQYF
few	.	TRBJ2-7	TRBV7-9	TGTGCCAGCAGCTTAGGACTTACTCCCTACGAGCAGTACTTC	CASSLGLTPYEQYF
.	TRBD2	TRBJ2-3	TRBV4-3	TGCGCCAGCAGCCAAGGTCGTGGACTAGCGGGGGTGCAGTATTTT	CASSQGRGLAGVQYF